This T cell receptor (beta chain) is drawn from a study of preoperative IRX-2 immunotherapy in early breast cancer. As for treatment: preoperative locoregional IRX-2 cytokine immunotherapy. This phase Ib study tested locoregional IRX-2 cytokine immunotherapy given before surgery. The ends lost 5 bases at V and 2 bases at J; junction bases unmatched: 16. The germline gives CDR1 MNHGY, CDR2 SAAAGT. CDR3 length equals 19 residues. The table came from immunoSEQ multiplex PCR; TCRdb's copy has only in-frame clones and leaves some out. Found here are 40,000 to 50,000 clones, 60% to 85% of them singletons; the top ten hold more than 0.9%. There are a few counts of this clone.

The source was tumor tissue, collected after IRX-2 immunotherapy. The sequence came from a human donor with breast cancer. The genes are TRBV6-8 and TRBJ2-7; 12 bases align to TRBD2. DNA of the CDR3: TGTGCCAGCAGTCCTTGGGACAGGGAAGGACTAGCGGGGACCTACGAGCAGTACTTC. It codes for CASSPWDREGLAGTYEQYF.